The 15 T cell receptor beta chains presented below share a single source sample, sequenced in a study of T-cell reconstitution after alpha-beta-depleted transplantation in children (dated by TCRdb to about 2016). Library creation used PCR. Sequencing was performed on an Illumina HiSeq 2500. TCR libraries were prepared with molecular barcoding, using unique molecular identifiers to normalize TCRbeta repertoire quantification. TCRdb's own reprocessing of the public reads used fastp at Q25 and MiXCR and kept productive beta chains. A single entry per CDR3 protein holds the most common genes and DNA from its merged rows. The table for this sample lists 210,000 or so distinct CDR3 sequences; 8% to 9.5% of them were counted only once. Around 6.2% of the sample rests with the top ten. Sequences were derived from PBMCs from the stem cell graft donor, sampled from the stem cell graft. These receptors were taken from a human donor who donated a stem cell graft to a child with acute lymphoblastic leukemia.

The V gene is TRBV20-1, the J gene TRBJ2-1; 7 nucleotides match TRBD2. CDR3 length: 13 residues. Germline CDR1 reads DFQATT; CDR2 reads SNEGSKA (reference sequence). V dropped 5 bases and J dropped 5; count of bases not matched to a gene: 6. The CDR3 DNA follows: TGCAGTGCTGGCGGGACTACCGACAATGAGCAGTTCTTC. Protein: CSAGGTTDNEQFF.

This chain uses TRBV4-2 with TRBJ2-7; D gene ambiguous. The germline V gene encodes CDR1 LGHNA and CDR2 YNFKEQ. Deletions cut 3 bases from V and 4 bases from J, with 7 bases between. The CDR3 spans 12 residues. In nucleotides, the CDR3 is TGTGCCAGCAGCCAGCTGGGATACGAGCAGTACTTC. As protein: CASSQLGYEQYF.

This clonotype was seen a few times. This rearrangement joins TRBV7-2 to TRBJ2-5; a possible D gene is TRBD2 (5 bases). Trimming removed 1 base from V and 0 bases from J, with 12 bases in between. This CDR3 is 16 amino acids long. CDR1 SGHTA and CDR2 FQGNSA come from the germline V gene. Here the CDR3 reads CASSLGSSGNQETQYF. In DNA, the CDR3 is TGTGCCAGCAGCTTAGGGTCTTCGGGAAACCAAGAGACCCAGTACTTC.

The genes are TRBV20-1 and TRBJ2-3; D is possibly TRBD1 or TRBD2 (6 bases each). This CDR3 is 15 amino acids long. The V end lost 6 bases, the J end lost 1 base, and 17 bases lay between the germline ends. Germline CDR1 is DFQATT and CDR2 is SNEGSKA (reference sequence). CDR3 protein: CSARKPGAGTDTQYF. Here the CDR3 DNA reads TGCAGTGCACGCAAGCCGGGGGCCGGCACAGATACGCAGTATTTT.

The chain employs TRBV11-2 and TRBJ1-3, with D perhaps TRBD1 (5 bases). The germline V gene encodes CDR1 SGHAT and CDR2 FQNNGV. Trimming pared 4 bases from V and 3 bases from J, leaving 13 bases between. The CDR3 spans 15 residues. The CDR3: CASSSLRGFGNTIYF. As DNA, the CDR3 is TGTGCCAGCAGCTCCCTCCGGGGGTTTGGAAACACCATATATTTT.

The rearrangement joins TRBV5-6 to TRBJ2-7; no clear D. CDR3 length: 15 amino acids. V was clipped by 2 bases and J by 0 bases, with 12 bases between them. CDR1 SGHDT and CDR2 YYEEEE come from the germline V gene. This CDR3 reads CASSFRSASSYEQYF. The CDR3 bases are TGTGCCAGCAGCTTTCGGTCAGCGAGCTCCTACGAGCAGTACTTC.

The CDR3 sequence: CASRGASETQYF. The CDR3 bases are TGTGCCAGCAGGGGGGCCAGTGAGACCCAGTACTTC. V usage is TRBV6-5 and J usage is TRBJ2-5; TRBD1 might be the D (6 bases). Germline V CDR1 and CDR2: MNHEY, SVGAGI. This CDR3 spans 12 amino acids. Trimming shortened V by 6 bases and J by 5 bases, and 10 bases separated the two germline ends.

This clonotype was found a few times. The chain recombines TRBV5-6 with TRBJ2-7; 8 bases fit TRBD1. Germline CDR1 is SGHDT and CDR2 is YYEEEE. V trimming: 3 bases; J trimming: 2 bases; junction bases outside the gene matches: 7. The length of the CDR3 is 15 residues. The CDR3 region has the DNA TGTGCCAGCAGCTGGGGAGGACAGGGCACCTACGAGCAGTACTTC. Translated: CASSWGGQGTYEQYF.

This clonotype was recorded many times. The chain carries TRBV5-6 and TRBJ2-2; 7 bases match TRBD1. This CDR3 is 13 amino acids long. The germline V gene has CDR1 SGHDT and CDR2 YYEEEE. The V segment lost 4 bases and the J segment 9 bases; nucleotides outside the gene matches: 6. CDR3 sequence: CASSLDRARELFF. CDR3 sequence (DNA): TGTGCCAGCAGCCTCGACAGGGCCAGGGAGCTGTTTTTT.

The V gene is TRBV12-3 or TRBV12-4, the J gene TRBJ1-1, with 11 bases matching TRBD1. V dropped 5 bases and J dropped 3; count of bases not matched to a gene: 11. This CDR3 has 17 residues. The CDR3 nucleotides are TGTGCCAGCAGTCCCGGACAGGGGGCGGGTTATGACACTGAAGCTTTCTTT. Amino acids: CASSPGQGAGYDTEAFF.

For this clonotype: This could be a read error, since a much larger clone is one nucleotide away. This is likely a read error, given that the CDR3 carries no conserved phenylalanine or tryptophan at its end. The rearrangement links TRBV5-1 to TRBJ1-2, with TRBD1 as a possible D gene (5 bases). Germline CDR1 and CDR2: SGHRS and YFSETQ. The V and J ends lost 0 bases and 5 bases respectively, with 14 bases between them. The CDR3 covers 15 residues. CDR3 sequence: CASSLDSQGYYGYTY. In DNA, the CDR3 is TGCGCCAGCAGCTTGGACTCCCAGGGCTATTATGGCTACACCTAC.

CDR3 region: CAISEGRGEETQYF. In DNA, the CDR3 is TGTGCCATCAGTGAGGGTCGGGGGGAAGAGACCCAGTACTTC. The V and J genes are TRBV10-3 and TRBJ2-5, with TRBD2 matching over 7 bases. The CDR3 loop spans 14 amino acids. Germline CDR1 is ENHRY and CDR2 is SYGVKD. J gave up 3 bases and V 2 bases, and 3 bases lay outside the gene matches.

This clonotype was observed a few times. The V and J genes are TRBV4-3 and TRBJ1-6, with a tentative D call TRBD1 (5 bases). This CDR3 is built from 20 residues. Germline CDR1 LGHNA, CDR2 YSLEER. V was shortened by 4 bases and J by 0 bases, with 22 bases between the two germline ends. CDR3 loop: CASSRNNRGGVDSYNSPLHF. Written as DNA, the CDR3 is TGCGCCAGCAGCCGGAACAACCGCGGAGGGGTAGACTCCTATAATTCACCCCTCCACTTT.

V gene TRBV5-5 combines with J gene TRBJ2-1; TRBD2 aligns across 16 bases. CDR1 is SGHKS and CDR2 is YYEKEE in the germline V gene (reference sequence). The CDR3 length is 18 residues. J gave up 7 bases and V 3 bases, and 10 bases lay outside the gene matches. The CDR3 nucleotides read TGTGCCAGCAGCTCATCCGGGACTAGCGGGGGGGCTCCTAATGAGCAGTTCTTC. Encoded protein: CASSSSGTSGGAPNEQFF.

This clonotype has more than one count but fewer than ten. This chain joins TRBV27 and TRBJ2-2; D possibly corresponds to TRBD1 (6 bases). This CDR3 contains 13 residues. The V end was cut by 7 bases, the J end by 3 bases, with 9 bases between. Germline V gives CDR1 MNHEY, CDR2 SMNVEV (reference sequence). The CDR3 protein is CASIDRHTGELFF. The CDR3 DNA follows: TGTGCCAGCATCGACAGGCACACCGGGGAGCTGTTTTTT.